The next 19 T cell receptor beta chains were all read from a single sample in a study of T cells in Graves' hyperthyroidism and ophthalmopathy. TCR beta CDR3 regions were amplified from RNA. First-round RT-PCR targeting the TCR CDR3 was performed with the HTBI primer set. TCRdb passed the multiplex PCR reads through MiXCR, listing each CDR3 protein once. This table holds around 300,000 distinct CDR3 sequences, approximately 26% found once. The sequencing input was blood. All receptors derive from a middle-aged man with Graves' hyperthyroidism that later progressed to Graves' ophthalmopathy.

This clonotype has a count of ten or more. Here the CDR3 DNA reads TGCGCCAGCAGTGCGAGTAGCAATCAGCCCCAGCATTTT. This encodes CASSASSNQPQHF. The gene calls are TRBV10-2 and TRBJ1-5; D call uncertain. V was pared by 4 bases and J by 0 bases, with 4 bases between. This CDR3 is built from 13 residues. CDR1 WSHSY and CDR2 SAAADI come from the germline V gene.

This clonotype was recorded many times. The V gene is TRBV5-1, the J gene TRBJ1-2; tentative D call: TRBD1 (5 bases). This CDR3 contains 14 residues. Germline values: CDR1 SGHRS, CDR2 YFSETQ. Trimming removed 4 bases from V and 5 bases from J, with 15 bases in between. CDR3 nucleotides: TGCGCCAGCAGCCCGGAAAGGGGCGGGTATGGCTACACCTTC. As protein: CASSPERGGYGYTF.

This clonotype was recorded at least ten times. This sequence joins TRBV20-1 and TRBJ2-5, with 9 bases that match TRBD1. This CDR3 region has 13 residues. After removal of 6 bases from V and 5 bases from J, the junction contained 7 bases not matched to a gene. CDR1 is DFQATT, CDR2 SNEGSKA, per germline (reference sequence). The CDR3 region has the DNA TGCAGTGCCGTTACAGGGGGCGGTGAGACCCAGTACTTC. Translated, it gives CSAVTGGGETQYF.

The CDR3 loop is CASSRQNQPQHF. DNA of the CDR3: TGTGCCAGCAGCCGACAGAATCAGCCCCAGCATTTT. The chain is built from TRBV13 and TRBJ1-5; D perhaps matches TRBD1 (5 bases). CDR3 length equals 12 residues. From germline, CDR1 is PRHDT and CDR2 FYEKMQ (reference sequence). The V end lost 5 bases, the J end lost 4 bases, and 6 bases lay between the germline ends.

As concerns this clonotype: This may be a read error, as it is one base from a much larger clone. CDR3: CASSFQGDTEASF. In DNA, the CDR3 is TGCGCCAGCAGCTTCCAGGGGGACACTGAAGCTTCCTTT. This chain joins TRBV5-1 and TRBJ1-1, with 7 bases fitting TRBD1. The CDR3 is made up of 13 amino acids. Germline assignment: CDR1 SGHRS and CDR2 YFSETQ.

This clonotype was recorded many times. The chain recombines TRBV6-1 with TRBJ2-7; D unclear. CDR1 is MNHNS, CDR2 SASEGT, per germline. Deletions cut 2 bases from V and 3 bases from J, with 5 bases between. The CDR3 is made up of 12 amino acids. The CDR3 nucleotides read TGTGCCAGCAGTGAATATAACTACGAGCAGTACTTC. Its protein is CASSEYNYEQYF.

This CDR3 is CATSRVGAYEQYF. CDR3 coding DNA: TGTGCCACCAGCAGAGTAGGGGCCTACGAGCAGTACTTC. The chain is built from TRBV15 and TRBJ2-7; TRBD1 might be the D (5 bases). This CDR3 comprises 13 residues. V lost 1 base and J 2 bases, leaving 6 bases between the germline ends. Germline CDR1 reads LNHNV; CDR2 reads YYDKDF (reference sequence).

At least ten counts were recorded for this clonotype. The chain couples TRBV9 to TRBJ2-5; possible D gene TRBD1, 5 bases. The germline V gene encodes CDR1 SGDLS and CDR2 YYNGEE. CDR3 length equals 14 residues. Trimming shortened V by 2 bases and J by 5 bases, and 13 bases separated the two germline ends. The CDR3 loop reads CASSVQGWLETQYF. The DNA of the CDR3 is TGTGCCAGCAGCGTTCAGGGATGGTTGGAGACCCAGTACTTC. Filled out from reference TRBV9 and TRBJ2-5, the complete variable domain reads DSGVTQTPKHLITATGQRVTLRCSPRSGDLSVYWYQQSLDQGLQFLIQYYNGEERAKGNILERFSAQQFPDLHSELNLSSLELGDSALYFCASSVQGWLETQYFGPGTRLLVL.

In this sample, this clonotype turned up once. The CDR3 DNA reads as TGTGCCAGCAGTTTTTCACCCAGCGGAGGTTACGAGCAGTACTTC. Residues: CASSFSPSGGYEQYF. The chain combines TRBV6-2 or TRBV6-3 with TRBJ2-7, with a weak D call TRBD2 (5 bases). The CDR3 loop spans 15 amino acids. Germline loops: CDR1 MNHEY, CDR2 SVGEGT. V was clipped by 4 bases and J by 4 bases, with 17 bases between them.

This clonotype was detected many times. This rearrangement joins TRBV2 to TRBJ2-4; D unresolved. From germline, CDR1 is SNHLY and CDR2 FYNNEI. The germline V and J ends were trimmed by 5 bases and 0 bases, with 8 bases remaining between them. The CDR3 covers 14 residues. This CDR3 reads CASSLELAKNIQYF. Here the CDR3 DNA reads TGTGCCAGCAGTCTTGAGTTAGCCAAAAACATTCAGTACTTC.

This clonotype was counted a few times. The CDR3 nucleotides are TGCGCCAGCAGTGACCCAACTAGCGGGAGCACCTACAATGAGCAGTTCTTC. As protein: CASSDPTSGSTYNEQFF. The chain employs TRBV10-1 and TRBJ2-1, with 11 bases identical to TRBD2. V was pared by 3 bases and J by 2 bases, with 6 bases of the junction left unmatched. Germline-derived CDR1 and CDR2 are WNHNN and SYGVQD (reference sequence). CDR3 size: 17 residues.

The genes are TRBV12-3 or TRBV12-4 and TRBJ2-7, with D perhaps matching TRBD1 (6 bases). The ends were cut back, 6 bases at V and 3 bases at J, with 12 bases in the middle. There are 13 residues in the CDR3. CDR3 amino acids: CASRSTGNYEQYF. The DNA of the CDR3 is TGTGCCAGCAGATCCACAGGGAACTACGAGCAGTACTTC.

This clonotype was observed at least ten times. The chain joins TRBV12-3 or TRBV12-4 to TRBJ2-7, with D perhaps assigned TRBD1 or TRBD2 (6 bases each). The CDR3 spans 14 residues. V was clipped by 5 bases and J by 5 bases, with 16 bases between them. Written as DNA, the CDR3 is TGTGCCAGCAGTCCGGGGGCCCCCATGGACGAGCAGTACTTC. Protein sequence: CASSPGAPMDEQYF.

This clonotype was counted ten times or more. This sequence joins TRBV5-5 and TRBJ2-1, with 9 bases identical to TRBD1. Germline V gene sequence: CDR1 SGHKS, CDR2 YYEKEE (reference sequence). After removal of 3 bases from V and 9 bases from J, the junction contained 4 bases not matched to a gene. The CDR3 is made up of 13 amino acids. CDR3 sequence reads: CASSWGQGREQFF. DNA for the CDR3: TGTGCCAGCAGCTGGGGACAGGGACGTGAGCAGTTCTTC.

The genes are TRBV20-1 and TRBJ1-5; TRBD1 might be the D (6 bases). The CDR3 sequence is 12 residues long. Trimming shortened V by 7 bases and J by 4 bases, and 11 bases separated the two germline ends. Germline loops: CDR1 DFQATT, CDR2 SNEGSKA (reference sequence). CDR3 in DNA: TGCAGTGTGACGACAGGAAATCAGCCCCAGCATTTT. Protein sequence: CSVTTGNQPQHF.

This clonotype was seen only a few times. The rearrangement uses TRBV10-1 and TRBJ2-2; a possible D gene is TRBD2 (5 bases). Deletions cut 3 bases from V and 3 bases from J, with 11 bases between. CDR1 is WNHNN, CDR2 SYGVQD, per germline (reference sequence). This CDR3 region has 15 residues. CDR3 sequence reads: CASSERRMDTGELFF. In nucleotides, the CDR3 is TGCGCCAGCAGTGAACGGAGGATGGACACCGGGGAGCTGTTTTTT.

This clonotype came up many times. The rearrangement uses TRBV9 and TRBJ2-3, with D maybe TRBD2 (6 bases). This CDR3 comprises 13 residues. Looked up from germline, CDR1 is SGDLS and CDR2 is YYNGEE. V shed 6 bases and J shed 2 bases, with 10 bases lying between them. As DNA, the CDR3 is TGTGCCAGCACGCCGGGGGACACAGATACGCAGTATTTT. It is translated as CASTPGDTDTQYF.

This clonotype was seen a single time. The rearrangement joins TRBV30 to TRBJ1-5; D not certain. CDR3 length equals 15 residues. In germline, CDR1 is GTSNPN, CDR2 SVGIG (reference sequence). V lost 0 bases to trimming and J lost 3 bases, with 12 bases between them. In DNA form, the CDR3 reads TGTGCCTGGAGTGTTAAAGCGGGCGTCAATCAGCCCCAGCATTTT. Amino acid sequence: CAWSVKAGVNQPQHF. Variable domain in full (rest from reference TRBV30 and TRBJ1-5): SQTIHQWPATLVQPVGSPLSLECTVEGTSNPNLYWYRQAAGRGLQLLFYSVGIGQISSEVPQNLSASRPQDRQFILSSKKLLLSDSGFYLCAWSVKAGVNQPQHFGDGTRLSIL.

V usage is TRBV28 and J usage is TRBJ2-7; 7 bases align to TRBD1. CDR1 is MDHEN, CDR2 SYDVKM, per germline. The V and J ends lost 5 bases and 1 base, in that order; junction bases with no gene match: 5. The CDR3 is 14 residues long. CDR3 nucleotide sequence: TGTGCCAGCAGTACGCAGACAGGGTCCTACGAGCAGTACTTC. Its translation: CASSTQTGSYEQYF.